These T cell receptor beta chains were read from a single sample in a study of glioma-infiltrating T cells after dendritic cell vaccination. Sequenced by immunoSEQ multiplex PCR; TCRdb stores in-frame clones only, minus some. Of tens of thousands of clones in the sample, 65% to 90% are singletons; the top ten hold 10% to 12%. The sample here was blood, taken before dendritic cell vaccination. The receptors originated from a human donor with glioblastoma. Each CDR3 is given with its conserved first and last residue. Each record gives: J gene, clone size, V gene, CDR3 length, D gene, CDR3 protein, CDR3 DNA. The D gene is left open where the match is weak. Only some rows state a clone size, as once, few, many or a class for expanded clones.

J: TRBJ2-7; size: .; V: TRBV5-1; length: 19; D: TRBD1; CDR3: CASSSGQGALLRSSYEQYF; DNA: TGCGCCAGCAGCTCTGGACAGGGGGCGTTGTTGCGGAGCTCCTACGAGCAGTACTTC
J: TRBJ1-6; size: .; V: TRBV2; length: 16; D: TRBD1; CDR3: CASSEEGAGKGSPLHF; DNA: TGTGCCAGCAGTGAAGAGGGGGCAGGGAAGGGCTCACCCCTCCACTTT
J: TRBJ1-2; size: .; V: TRBV7-2; length: 16; D: TRBD1; CDR3: CASSLVTGQGYYGYTF; DNA: TGTGCCAGCAGCTTAGTGACGGGACAGGGGTACTATGGCTACACCTTC
J: TRBJ2-1; size: .; V: TRBV11-3; length: 15; D: TRBD2; CDR3: CASSLKRERYNEQFF; DNA: TGTGCCAGCAGCTTAAAGCGGGAGAGGTACAATGAGCAGTTCTTC
J: TRBJ2-7; size: .; V: TRBV19; length: 12; D: .; CDR3: CATTDRYYEQYF; DNA: TGTGCCACCACAGACCGATACTACGAGCAGTACTTC
J: TRBJ2-3; size: .; V: TRBV11-2; length: 15; D: TRBD1; CDR3: CASSSRTGGTDTQYF; DNA: TGTGCCAGCAGCTCGCGGACAGGGGGGACAGATACGCAGTATTTT
J: TRBJ2-1; size: once; V: TRBV2; length: 14; D: TRBD1; CDR3: CASLNRGRDNEQFF; DNA: TGTGCCAGTTTAAACAGGGGCAGAGACAATGAGCAGTTCTTC
J: TRBJ2-5; size: .; V: TRBV5-6; length: 14; D: TRBD2; CDR3: CASSLGGGGETQYF; DNA: TGTGCCAGCAGCTTGGGCGGGGGGGGAGAGACCCAGTACTTC
J: TRBJ2-1; size: .; V: TRBV5-1; length: 15; D: .; CDR3: CASSLDGSSYNEQFF; DNA: TGCGCCAGCAGCTTGGACGGGAGCTCCTACAATGAGCAGTTCTTC
J: TRBJ1-1; size: .; V: TRBV7-6; length: 16; D: TRBD1; CDR3: CASSFAMTGPGTEAFF; DNA: TGTGCCAGCAGCTTTGCCATGACAGGGCCAGGGACTGAAGCTTTCTTT
J: TRBJ2-5; size: .; V: TRBV12-2; length: 12; D: .; CDR3: CASRLLQETQYF; DNA: TGTGCAAGTCGCTTACTCCAAGAGACCCAGTACTTC
J: TRBJ2-5; size: .; V: TRBV7-9; length: 13; D: .; CDR3: CASRAPYQETQYF; DNA: TGTGCCAGCAGGGCCCCGTACCAAGAGACCCAGTACTTC
J: TRBJ1-4; size: .; V: TRBV19; length: 20; D: .; CDR3: CASSLRGPSVQGPGGEKLFF; DNA: TGTGCCAGTAGTCTCCGAGGCCCATCCGTACAGGGCCCCGGCGGGGAAAAACTGTTTTTT
J: TRBJ2-1; size: .; V: TRBV7-2; length: 16; D: TRBD2; CDR3: CASSLTSGSIYNEQFF; DNA: TGTGCCAGCAGCTTGACTAGCGGGAGTATCTACAATGAGCAGTTCTTC
J: TRBJ2-3; size: .; V: TRBV9; length: 17; D: TRBD2; CDR3: CASSGRGLAGSTDTQYF; DNA: TGTGCCAGCAGCGGGAGAGGACTAGCGGGTAGCACAGATACGCAGTATTTT
J: TRBJ2-7; size: .; V: TRBV27; length: 17; D: TRBD1; CDR3: CASSSLHRGGSGGEQYF; DNA: TGTGCCAGCAGTTCCCTCCACAGAGGGGGCTCGGGCGGCGAGCAGTACTTC
J: TRBJ1-1; size: .; V: TRBV5-4; length: 13; D: .; CDR3: CASSSGERTEAFF; DNA: TGTGCCAGCAGCTCGGGGGAAAGAACTGAAGCTTTCTTT
J: TRBJ1-2; size: .; V: TRBV7-2; length: 17; D: TRBD1; CDR3: CASSPKTGGDLNYGYTF; DNA: TGTGCCAGCAGCCCTAAGACAGGGGGCGACCTTAACTATGGCTACACCTTC
J: TRBJ2-1; size: .; V: TRBV19; length: 15; D: TRBD2; CDR3: CASSISSGTNNEQFF; DNA: TGTGCCAGTAGTATTTCTAGCGGGACCAACAATGAGCAGTTCTTC
J: TRBJ2-3; size: few; V: TRBV18; length: 17; D: .; CDR3: CASSPPDSFGKLDTQYF; DNA: TGTGCCAGCTCACCACCGGACTCATTCGGGAAGTTAGATACGCAGTATTTT
J: TRBJ1-5; size: .; V: TRBV16; length: 18; D: .; CDR3: CASSQGVSGTLRDQPQHF; DNA: TGTGCCAGCAGCCAAGGAGTATCAGGGACTCTAAGGGATCAGCCCCAGCATTTT
J: TRBJ2-2; size: .; V: TRBV5-6; length: 15; D: .; CDR3: CASSLLQINTGELFF; DNA: TGTGCCAGCAGCTTGTTACAGATAAACACCGGGGAGCTGTTTTTT
J: TRBJ1-1; size: .; V: TRBV19; length: 14; D: .; CDR3: CASTKDSLNTEAFF; DNA: TGTGCCAGTACCAAGGACAGTCTGAACACTGAAGCTTTCTTT
J: TRBJ1-1; size: few; V: TRBV29-1; length: 14; D: .; CDR3: CSVRGGQMNTEAFF; DNA: TGCAGCGTGAGGGGTGGACAGATGAACACTGAAGCTTTCTTT
J: TRBJ1-4; size: .; V: TRBV5-1; length: 15; D: TRBD1; CDR3: CASTWTGPTNEKLFF; DNA: TGCGCCAGCACCTGGACAGGCCCAACTAATGAAAAACTGTTTTTT
J: TRBJ2-7; size: .; V: TRBV7-2; length: 16; D: TRBD2; CDR3: CASSLNHRGGFYEQYF; DNA: TGTGCCAGCAGCTTAAACCACCGGGGAGGGTTTTACGAGCAGTACTTC
J: TRBJ2-3; size: .; V: TRBV30; length: 16; D: TRBD2; CDR3: CAWSTLSSGRTDTQYF; DNA: TGTGCCTGGAGTACCCTCTCTAGCGGGAGGACAGATACGCAGTATTTT
J: TRBJ2-5; size: .; V: TRBV6-1; length: 13; D: TRBD2; CDR3: CASRGLVGETQYF; DNA: TGTGCCAGCAGGGGACTAGTCGGAGAGACCCAGTACTTC
J: TRBJ2-7; size: .; V: TRBV5-1; length: 15; D: .; CDR3: CASSLGNEPWYEQYF; DNA: TGCGCCAGCAGCTTGGGCAACGAGCCTTGGTACGAGCAGTACTTC
J: TRBJ1-2; size: .; V: TRBV11-2; length: 16; D: TRBD1; CDR3: CASSLDRALTNYGYTF; DNA: TGTGCCAGCAGCCTGGACAGGGCCCTTACTAACTATGGCTACACCTTC
J: TRBJ2-2; size: .; V: TRBV5-1; length: 16; D: .; CDR3: CASLLGSTNGAGELFF; DNA: TGCGCCAGCCTCCTGGGCAGCACTAACGGGGCCGGGGAGCTGTTTTTT
J: TRBJ2-7; size: .; V: TRBV19; length: 17; D: TRBD2; CDR3: CASSMTALAGGLYEQYF; DNA: TGTGCCAGTAGTATGACCGCCTTAGCGGGGGGACTCTACGAGCAGTACTTC
J: TRBJ2-2; size: .; V: TRBV4-3; length: 15; D: .; CDR3: CASSQVTVNTGELFF; DNA: TGCGCCAGCAGCCAAGTCACAGTGAACACCGGGGAGCTGTTTTTT
J: TRBJ2-2; size: once; V: TRBV11-2; length: 15; D: TRBD2; CDR3: CASSLGGGNTGELFF; DNA: TGTGCCAGCAGCTTAGGGGGGGGGAACACCGGGGAGCTGTTTTTT
J: TRBJ1-5; size: .; V: TRBV30; length: 15; D: TRBD1; CDR3: CAWSTGVSSNQPQHF; DNA: TGTGCCTGGTCTACAGGGGTCAGTAGCAATCAGCCCCAGCATTTT
J: TRBJ2-5; size: .; V: TRBV6-5; length: 13; D: TRBD2; CDR3: CASTRIAGETQYF; DNA: TGTGCCAGCACGCGGATAGCGGGAGAGACCCAGTACTTC
J: TRBJ1-6; size: .; V: TRBV6-1; length: 17; D: .; CDR3: CASSERRPLDYNSPLHF; DNA: TGTGCCAGCAGTGAAAGGAGGCCTCTAGATTATAATTCACCCCTCCACTTT
J: TRBJ2-7; size: .; V: TRBV5-4; length: 15; D: TRBD2; CDR3: CASSLRGGTGYEQYF; DNA: TGTGCCAGCAGCTTGCGCGGGGGAACGGGCTACGAGCAGTACTTC
J: TRBJ2-7; size: once; V: TRBV5-4; length: 13; D: TRBD1; CDR3: CATTTGGKYEQYF; DNA: TGTGCCACTACGACAGGGGGCAAATACGAGCAGTACTTC
J: TRBJ2-2; size: .; V: TRBV12-5; length: 14; D: TRBD2; CDR3: CATLTSGYTGELFF; DNA: TGTGCTACCTTGACTAGCGGTTACACCGGGGAGCTGTTTTTT
J: TRBJ1-2; size: .; V: TRBV19; length: 16; D: TRBD1; CDR3: CASRPPGGQGVYGYTF; DNA: TGTGCCAGCCGACCCCCAGGGGGACAGGGCGTCTATGGCTACACCTTC
J: TRBJ1-3; size: .; V: TRBV7-6; length: 14; D: .; CDR3: CAGSLADSGNTIYF; DNA: TGTGCCGGCAGCTTAGCGGACAGTGGAAACACCATATATTTT
J: TRBJ2-7; size: .; V: TRBV11-3; length: 13; D: TRBD1; CDR3: CASTRTGSYEQYF; DNA: TGTGCCTCTACCCGGACAGGCTCCTACGAGCAGTACTTC
J: TRBJ2-3; size: .; V: TRBV2; length: 15; D: TRBD1; CDR3: CASRGQGLPTDTQYF; DNA: TGTGCCAGCAGGGGACAGGGGTTACCCACAGATACGCAGTATTTT
J: TRBJ2-1; size: .; V: TRBV7-8; length: 18; D: TRBD2; CDR3: CASSLEGPLAGVRNEQFF; DNA: TGTGCCAGCAGCTTAGAGGGTCCACTAGCGGGAGTCCGCAATGAGCAGTTCTTC
J: TRBJ2-7; size: few; V: TRBV23-1; length: 14; D: TRBD1; CDR3: CASSQLGQGYEQYF; DNA: TGCGCCAGCAGTCAATTGGGACAGGGCTACGAGCAGTACTTC
J: TRBJ1-1; size: .; V: TRBV4-1; length: 14; D: TRBD1; CDR3: CASSLNRGHTEAFF; DNA: TGCGCCAGCAGCCTTAACAGGGGTCACACTGAAGCTTTCTTT
J: TRBJ1-2; size: .; V: TRBV7-9; length: 15; D: .; CDR3: CASSPVSGIYYGYTF; DNA: TGTGCCAGCAGCCCAGTAAGCGGGATTTACTATGGCTACACCTTC
J: TRBJ2-5; size: .; V: TRBV7-3; length: 15; D: TRBD2; CDR3: CASSLSSGRVETQYF; DNA: TGTGCCAGCAGCTTGTCTAGCGGGAGGGTGGAGACCCAGTACTTC
J: TRBJ2-2; size: .; V: TRBV2; length: 17; D: TRBD2; CDR3: CASLTTQTSSNTGELFF; DNA: TGTGCCAGCCTCACTACTCAGACTAGCAGTAACACCGGGGAGCTGTTTTTT
J: TRBJ1-2; size: few; V: TRBV7-2; length: 14; D: .; CDR3: CATGGGGQSYGYTF; DNA: TGTGCCACCGGCGGGGGAGGACAAAGCTATGGCTACACCTTC